Below, 18 T cell receptor beta chains from the same sample are listed, as sequenced in a study of shared clonotypes between healthy human individuals. Only in-frame clones appear in the TCRdb table, and some are missing; sequencing was by immunoSEQ multiplex PCR. The sample consists of 2 million to 3 million clones, over 85% of them appearing once. Sequencing was done on a sample of naive CD4+ T cells from PBMCs. Subset described: CD45RA+ positively selected. The receptors were gathered from a man younger than 35 in good health. Some clones in this sample may be carry-over from other donors' samples.

The CDR3 coding sequence is TGTGCCAGCAGCGTAGCCCGGGGACTGCCGCTACAAGAGACCCAGTACTTC. It specifies CASSVARGLPLQETQYF. The chain has TRBV9 and TRBJ2-5; a weak D match, TRBD2 (6 bases). Trimming removed 0 bases at V and 2 bases at J, with 17 bases between. CDR3 length: 17 amino acids. Germline V lookup: CDR1 SGDLS, CDR2 YYNGEE.

The chain combines TRBV7-9 with TRBJ2-5; TRBD1 might be the D (8 bases). The J call is in doubt because the DNA end fits TRBJ2-7 better. The length of the CDR3 is 15 residues. The V gene's germline CDR1 is SEHNR and CDR2 FQNEAQ (reference sequence). CDR3 residues: CASSSDRGGSYEQYF. CDR3 DNA sequence: TGTGCCAGCAGCTCAGACAGGGGAGGGTCCTACGAGCAGTACTTC.

CDR3 in DNA: TGCGCCAGCAGCCCCCCCGGGACAGGGTATACCGGGGAGCTGTTTTTT. It yields the protein CASSPPGTGYTGELFF. The chain links TRBV5-1 to TRBJ2-2; the match to TRBD1 covers 9 bases. The CDR3 is 16 residues long. V shed 4 bases, J shed 5 bases, and the junction held 9 bases outside the gene matches. Germline V gives CDR1 SGHRS, CDR2 YFSETQ.

The J gene is TRBJ2-1, the V gene TRBV28, with D perhaps TRBD2 (6 bases). Germline-derived CDR1 and CDR2 are MDHEN and SYDVKM. The V and J ends lost 10 bases and 4 bases respectively, with 11 bases between them. CDR3 length: 12 amino acids. CDR3 DNA: TGTGCCACCGCGGGACCTTACAATGAGCAGTTCTTC. This encodes CATAGPYNEQFF.

The rearrangement uses TRBV6-1 and TRBJ1-1, with a weak D call TRBD1 (6 bases). The V end was cut by 4 bases, the J end by 0 bases, with 12 bases between. CDR3 size: 15 residues. Germline CDR1 is MNHNS and CDR2 is SASEGT. The CDR3 DNA is TGTGCCAGCAGTGGGCGGACAGACATGAACACTGAAGCTTTCTTT. It specifies CASSGRTDMNTEAFF.

J is TRBJ1-1 and V is TRBV18; unclear D gene. Trimming took 0 bases from V and 3 from J, leaving 14 bases between them. CDR3 length: 16 amino acids. In germline, CDR1 is KGHSH, CDR2 LQKENI. The CDR3 protein is CASSPPVPRTDTEAFF. CDR3 DNA sequence: TGTGCCAGCTCACCACCGGTACCGAGAACGGACACTGAAGCTTTCTTT.

The chain joins TRBV28 to TRBJ2-5; 7 nucleotides align to TRBD1. Per germline, CDR1 MDHEN and CDR2 SYDVKM. The CDR3 sequence is 15 residues long. V was pared by 3 bases and J by 5 bases, with 9 bases of the junction left unmatched. CDR3 residues: CASSFPARGKETQYF. For the CDR3, the DNA is TGTGCCAGCAGTTTCCCGGCCAGGGGGAAGGAGACCCAGTACTTC.

This chain connects TRBV5-4 to TRBJ2-5, with D hard to call. CDR3 size: 13 residues. The germline V and J ends were trimmed by 0 bases and 5 bases, with 8 bases remaining between them. Germline V gene lookup returns CDR1 SGHNT and CDR2 YYREEE (reference sequence). CDR3 nucleotide sequence: TGTGCCAGCAGCTTGGGCCCCCCCGAGACCCAGTACTTC. This encodes CASSLGPPETQYF.

The chain uses TRBV5-1 and TRBJ2-5, with D uncertain. Trimming removed 4 bases from V and 4 bases from J, with 8 bases in between. The CDR3 loop spans 12 amino acids. The germline V gene has CDR1 SGHRS and CDR2 YFSETQ. CDR3 residues: CASSAYGETQYF. CDR3 DNA: TGCGCCAGCAGCGCCTACGGAGAGACCCAGTACTTC. The full variable domain, in which reference TRBV5-1 and TRBJ2-5 provide the parts outside the CDR3, is KAGVTQTPRYLIKTRGQQVTLSCSPISGHRSVSWYQQTPGQGLQFLFEYFSETQRNKGNFPGRFSGRQFSNSRSEMNVSTLELGDSALYLCASSAYGETQYFGPGTRLLVL.

V and J are TRBV7-2 and TRBJ2-7; D uncertain. V lost 1 base and J lost 3, with 7 bases in between. The CDR3 has 13 amino acids. CDR1 and CDR2 from the germline V gene are SGHTA and FQGNSA. For the CDR3, the DNA is TGTGCCAGCAGCTTAGTCCCCCGCTACGAGCAGTACTTC. Translated, it gives CASSLVPRYEQYF.

The chain links TRBV30 to TRBJ2-7; tentatively, D is TRBD1 (6 bases). V lost 4 bases to trimming and J lost 1 base, with 14 bases between them. This CDR3 is built from 14 residues. Germline V gene sequence: CDR1 GTSNPN, CDR2 SVGIG (reference sequence). In DNA form, the CDR3 reads TGTGCCTGGAACCGACAGGCGACTTCCTACGAGCAGTACTTC. Translated, it gives CAWNRQATSYEQYF.

This clone appeared once. The chain is built from TRBV19 and TRBJ2-7, with a tentative D call TRBD2 (5 bases). The ends were cut back, 1 base at V and 5 bases at J, with 12 bases in the middle. The CDR3 loop spans 14 amino acids. Germline CDR1 is LNHDA and CDR2 is SQIVND (reference sequence). CDR3: CASSIVSGVDEQYF. In DNA, the CDR3 is TGTGCCAGTAGTATAGTCAGCGGCGTCGACGAGCAGTACTTC.

The rearrangement uses TRBV6-5 and TRBJ1-4, with a weak D call TRBD1 (6 bases). The germline V gene encodes CDR1 MNHEY and CDR2 SVGAGI. V lost 5 bases and J 7 bases, leaving 14 bases between the germline ends. The CDR3 runs to 14 residues. In nucleotides, the CDR3 is TGTGCCAGCAGTAGGGGGACGGGACCTGAAAAACTGTTTTTT. Amino acids: CASSRGTGPEKLFF.

The chain has TRBV2 and TRBJ1-1, with D uncertain. The CDR3 runs 14 residues. Germline values: CDR1 SNHLY, CDR2 FYNNEI. V was cut by 7 bases and J by 3 bases, with 15 bases left in between. In DNA, the CDR3 is TGTGCCAGCAACATATGGACGAGGGACACTGAAGCTTTCTTT. This encodes CASNIWTRDTEAFF. The variable domain in full, completed from reference TRBV2 and TRBJ1-1, reads EPEVTQTPSHQVTQMGQEVILRCVPISNHLYFYWYRQILGQKVEFLVSFYNNEISEKSEIFDDQFSVERPDGSNFTLKIRSTKLEDSAMYFCASNIWTRDTEAFFGQGTRLTVV.

Details on this clone: This same CDR3 is encoded by further DNA sequences in the sample. V gene TRBV2 combines with J gene TRBJ1-5; 10 bases align to TRBD1. The germline V gene encodes CDR1 SNHLY and CDR2 FYNNEI. The V gene end was trimmed by 6 bases and the J gene end by 4 bases; junction bases not matched to a gene: 3. The CDR3 has 14 amino acids. The CDR3 loop is CASSRTGGNQPQHF. The CDR3 coding sequence is TGTGCCAGCAGCCGGACAGGGGGAAATCAGCCCCAGCATTTT.

The chain employs TRBV4-1 and TRBJ2-5; a weak D match, TRBD1 (5 bases). The J call may be in error: the DNA end matches TRBJ2-7 better. The V gene's germline CDR1 is MGHRA and CDR2 YSYEKL. This CDR3 spans 15 amino acids. CDR3 DNA: TGCGCCAGCAGCCAAGATTGGCAGGGAACCTACGAGCAGTACTTC. It translates to CASSQDWQGTYEQYF.

The chain carries TRBV6-6 and TRBJ2-2, with D perhaps TRBD1 (6 bases). Trimming pared 0 bases from V and 6 bases from J, leaving 14 bases between. This CDR3 has 16 amino acids. Germline assignment: CDR1 MNHNY and CDR2 SVGAGI (reference sequence). CDR3 protein: CASSYSSGDAAGELFF. As DNA, the CDR3 is TGTGCCAGCAGTTACTCGTCAGGGGACGCCGCCGGGGAGCTGTTTTTT.

This chain uses TRBV11-1 with TRBJ1-4, with no clear D. In germline, CDR1 is SGHAT, CDR2 FQDESV (reference sequence). The length of the CDR3 is 15 residues. The V end lost 5 bases, the J end lost 0 bases, and 10 bases lay between the germline ends. The CDR3, as DNA: TGTGCCAGCAGCCGTGGCGGAACAACTAATGAAAAACTGTTTTTT. Translated: CASSRGGTTNEKLFF.